This T cell receptor beta chain stems from a study of shared clonotypes between healthy human individuals. About the study: Contributing individuals were two females and a few males aged 18 to 49.

A split of CD4+ cells into CD45RA+ naive and CD45RA-negative memory subsets was performed. Produced via immunoSEQ multiplex PCR; TCRdb's table is partial and in-frame only. Of about 1.5 million clones listed, about 98% were seen once; the top ten hold about 0.42%. Between the trimmed V and J ends, which lost 5 bases and 1 base, there was a span of 8 bases. Germline loops: CDR1 WNHNN, CDR2 SYGVQD (reference sequence). The CDR3 contains 13 residues. General study points: Memory subsets generally showed smaller estimated richness than naive subsets did.

Details on this clone: Its target is not known.

This TCR derives from a man aged 25-40 years in good health. The specimen sequenced was naive CD4+ T cells sorted from blood. Subset specified: CD45RA+ positively selected. The chain carries TRBV10-1 and TRBJ1-1; D possibly corresponds to TRBD1 (5 bases). The CDR3 here is CASSTQANTEAFF. The CDR3 region has the DNA TGCGCCAGCAGTACACAGGCGAACACTGAAGCTTTCTTT.